This paragraph reports one T cell receptor (beta chain). These data originate in a study of brain T cells in children with intractable seizures. Germline V CDR1 and CDR2: LNHDA, SQIVND (reference sequence). The CDR3 has 12 amino acids. V was pared by 5 bases and J by 4 bases, with 8 bases between. Libraries were prepared by immunoSEQ multiplex PCR; TCRdb keeps only in-frame clonotypes and omits some of them. The data hold 50,000 to 80,000 clones, with approximately 95% observed a single time. V gene TRBV19 combines with J gene TRBJ1-2; D perhaps matches TRBD1 (5 bases). This receptor was obtained from a boy younger than two with focal cortical dysplasia and intractable seizures. This sample comprised peripheral blood, obtained at surgery. CDR3 DNA sequence: TGTGCCAGTAGTCTTGGGGGCTATGGCTACACCTTC. Residues: CASSLGGYGYTF.